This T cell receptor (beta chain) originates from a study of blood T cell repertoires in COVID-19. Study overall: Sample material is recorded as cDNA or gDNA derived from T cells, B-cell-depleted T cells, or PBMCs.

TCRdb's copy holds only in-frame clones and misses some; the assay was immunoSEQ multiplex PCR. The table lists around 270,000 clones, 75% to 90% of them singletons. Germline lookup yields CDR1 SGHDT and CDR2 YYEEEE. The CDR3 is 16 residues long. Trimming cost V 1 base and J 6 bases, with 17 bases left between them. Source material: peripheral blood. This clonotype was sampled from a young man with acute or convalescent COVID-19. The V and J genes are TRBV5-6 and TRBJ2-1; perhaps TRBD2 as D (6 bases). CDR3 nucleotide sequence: TGTGCCAGCAGCTTGAGATTACTAGCCGGAGGCAATGAGCAGTTCTTC. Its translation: CASSLRLLAGGNEQFF.